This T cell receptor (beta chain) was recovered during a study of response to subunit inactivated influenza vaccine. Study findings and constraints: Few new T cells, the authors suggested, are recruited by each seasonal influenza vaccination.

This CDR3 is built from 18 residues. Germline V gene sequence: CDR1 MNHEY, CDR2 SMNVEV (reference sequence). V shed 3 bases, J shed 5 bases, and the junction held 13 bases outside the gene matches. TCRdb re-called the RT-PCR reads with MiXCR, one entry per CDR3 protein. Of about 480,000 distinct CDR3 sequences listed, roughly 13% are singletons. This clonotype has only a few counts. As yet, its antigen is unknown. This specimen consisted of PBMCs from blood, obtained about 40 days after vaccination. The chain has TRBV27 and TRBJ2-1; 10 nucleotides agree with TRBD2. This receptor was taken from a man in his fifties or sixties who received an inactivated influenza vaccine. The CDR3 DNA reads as TGTGCCAGCAGTTTCTACGGGATAGCGGGGGGTGATGACAATGAGCAGTTCTTC. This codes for CASSFYGIAGGDDNEQFF.